The 16 T cell receptor beta chains below come from one sample, sequenced in a study of tissue T cells after allogeneic stem cell transplantation. TCRdb keeps only in-frame clones here, not all; method: immunoSEQ multiplex PCR. The table has 250 to 350 clones, roughly 50% seen once. The sequencing sample was made of skin. These receptors originate from a female BALB/c mouse in good health. This strain's MHC haplotype is H2-d.

About this clone: Genes here carry mouse names. The read gets to within 1 residue of the CDR3 end, and the germline J gene fills in the rest. This chain links TRBV19 with TRBJ2-2; unclear D gene. The CDR3 covers 12 residues. V lost 1 base, J lost 4 bases, and 2 bases lay in between. Germline V gene sequence: CDR1 FNHDT, CDR2 SITEND (reference sequence). The part of the CDR3 DNA that was read is TGTGCCAGCAGTATATTCACCGGGCAGCTCTAC. It translates to CASSIFTGQLY. The full CDR3 reads CASSIFTGQLYF.

Remarks on this clone: The genes are named according to mouse. The read terminates 1 residue before the CDR3 end, so the remaining end is supplied by the germline J gene. The genes are TRBV5 and TRBJ1-2; 8 bases match TRBD1. Trimming removed 4 bases from V and 4 bases from J; junction bases left unmatched: 2. This CDR3 has 13 amino acids. The germline CDR1 and CDR2 sequences are LGHNA and YNLKQL (reference sequence). The CDR3 protein is CASSLTGGSDYTF. The covered CDR3 bases are TGTGCCAGCAGCCTAACAGGGGGCTCCGACTACACC.

With regard to this clone: Gene names are the mouse ones. Read coverage stops 1 residue before the CDR3 terminus; the germline J gene supplies the remainder. V is TRBV23 and J is TRBJ2-7; the tabulated D call, TRBD1, remains unverified against the DNA. Germline lookup yields CDR1 KGHTA and CDR2 FQNQQP. CDR3 length: 11 amino acids. CDR3 sequence reads: CSSSHRGEQYF. The CDR3 DNA, read in part, is TGCTCCAGCAGTCACAGGGGCGAACAGTAC.

This clone was observed a few times. The gene names here belong to mouse. Read sequence stops 1 residue before the CDR3 end, and the germline J gene provides the missing end. V is TRBV13-1 and J is TRBJ1-3, with D unclear. This CDR3 region has 12 residues. The V gene lost 5 bases and the J gene lost 4 bases, with 7 bases spanning the gap. Germline CDR1 NSHNY, CDR2 SYGAGN. The CDR3 DNA, read in part, is TGTGCCAGCAGGACCGGGGGAAATACGCTCTAT. It yields the protein CASRTGGNTLY. The CDR3, in full, reads CASRTGGNTLYF.

This clone turned up a few times. The genes and germline here are from mouse. Sequencing ends 1 residue short of the CDR3 end; the germline J gene provides the rest. The chain recombines TRBV19 with TRBJ2-7, with D possibly being TRBD2 (7 bases). Germline V gene lookup returns CDR1 FNHDT and CDR2 SITEND (reference sequence). V dropped 1 base and J dropped 7 bases, with 12 bases sitting between them. The CDR3 has 13 amino acids. The chain's CDR3 is CASSIRGAGEQYF. CDR3 DNA (partial): TGTGCCAGCAGTATACGGGGGGCGGGGGAACAGTAC.

Details on this clone: The genes are named according to mouse. The CDR3 goes on 1 residue after the read ends, and that part is filled in from the germline J gene. V and J are TRBV16 and TRBJ1-1; D gene ambiguous. The CDR3 runs 12 residues. Germline lookup yields CDR1 SGHSA and CDR2 FRNQAP. V lost 0 bases, J lost 2 bases, and 1 base lay in between. CDR3 bases read: TGTGCAAGCAGCTTAGACAACACAGAAGTCTTC. Its translation: CASSLDNTEVF. Given in full, the CDR3 is CASSLDNTEVFF.

This clone was seen a few times. The gene names here belong to mouse. The sequence runs out 1 residue before the end of the CDR3; the remainder is reconstructed from the germline J gene. V is TRBV13-2 and J is TRBJ2-3, with TRBD2 identical over 12 bases. Germline assignment: CDR1 NNHNN and CDR2 SYGAGS (reference sequence). Trimming removed 3 bases from V and 0 bases from J; junction bases left unmatched: 5. The CDR3 spans 17 residues. The sequenced CDR3 bases are TGTGCCAGCGGTGCCGGGACTGGGGGGTTTAGTGCAGAAACGCTGTAT. Translation gives CASGAGTGGFSAETLY. The entire CDR3 reads CASGAGTGGFSAETLYF.

In regard to this clone: The gene symbols are mouse symbols. The CDR3 extends 1 residue past the end of the read, so its final part is completed from the germline J gene. The chain employs TRBV19 and TRBJ2-4; 11 bases are shared with TRBD2. The CDR3 contains 15 residues. From germline, CDR1 is FNHDT and CDR2 SITEND (reference sequence). V shed 5 bases and J 8 bases; nucleotides not matched to a gene: 10. The DNA read from the CDR3 is TGTGCCAGCAGCCCCCACTGGGGGGGCGATTTCACCTTGTAC. It codes for CASSPHWGGDFTLY. The entire CDR3 sequence reads CASSPHWGGDFTLYF.

A few counts support this clone. Gene names and germline match the mouse. The read ends 1 residue shy of where the CDR3 ends; the end is completed using the germline J gene. The V gene is TRBV13-3, the J gene TRBJ1-2; D is uncertain. The CDR3 has 14 amino acids. Trimming pared 3 bases from V and 4 bases from J, leaving 13 bases between. Germline V gives CDR1 NNHDY, CDR2 SYVADS. CDR3 sequence reads: CASSGTEGSSDYTF. Partial CDR3 DNA: TGTGCCAGCAGTGGGACGGAAGGGAGCTCCGACTACACC.

In the case of this clone: Any gene name here is a mouse gene name. Read coverage stops 1 residue before the CDR3 terminus; the germline J gene supplies the remainder. This chain uses TRBV24 with TRBJ2-5, with D tentatively TRBD1 (6 bases). This CDR3 is built from 13 residues. V was cut by 6 bases and J by 1 base, with 8 bases left in between. Germline lookup yields CDR1 KGHTA and CDR2 FRNEEI. CDR3 DNA, as far as it was read: TGTGCCAGCAGACAGGGTGACCAAGACACCCAGTAC. This gives the protein CASRQGDQDTQY. The full CDR3 sequence reads CASRQGDQDTQYF.

To note about this clone: Gene names follow the mouse nomenclature. The sequence runs out 1 residue before the end of the CDR3; the remainder is reconstructed from the germline J gene. Additional DNA sequences in this sample encode the identical CDR3. The chain recombines TRBV16 with TRBJ2-3; 8 nucleotides align to TRBD2. V lost 1 base, J lost 3 bases, and 6 bases stayed unmatched. The CDR3 sequence is 16 residues long. Germline V gives CDR1 SGHSA, CDR2 FRNQAP. This chain's CDR3 is CASSLVGGEGAETLYF. The sequenced part of the CDR3 DNA is TGTGCAAGCAGCTTAGTGGGGGGGGAGGGGGCAGAAACGCTGTAT.

About this clone itself: Gene names refer to mouse genes. The CDR3 end falls 1 residue outside the read, so it is completed with the germline J gene. J is TRBJ2-1 and V is TRBV2; a weak D match, TRBD1 (6 bases). The germline V and J ends were trimmed by 0 bases and 6 bases, with 6 bases remaining between them. The length of the CDR3 is 13 residues. The germline CDR1 and CDR2 sequences are LGHNA and YSYQKL. The covered CDR3 bases are TGTGCCAGCAGCCAAGACAGGGGTGCTGAGCAGTTC. Translating it yields CASSQDRGAEQF. The CDR3 in full is CASSQDRGAEQFF.

As to this clone: These gene names are mouse names. With the read ending 1 residue before the CDR3 end, the germline J gene is used to fill in that end. This chain connects TRBV1 to TRBJ2-7; TRBD2 is a possible D gene (6 bases). V was trimmed by 6 bases and J by 0 bases, leaving 9 bases between them. The germline gives CDR1 NSQYPW, CDR2 LRSPGD (reference sequence). This CDR3 has 13 amino acids. The sequenced part of the CDR3 DNA is TGCACCTGCAGCGACTGGAGCTCCTATGAACAGTAC. It yields the protein CTCSDWSSYEQY. The whole CDR3 sequence is CTCSDWSSYEQYF.

As for this clone: Mouse gene names apply. The CDR3 goes on 1 residue after the read ends, and that part is filled in from the germline J gene. This chain connects TRBV14 to TRBJ2-1; 8 bases agree with TRBD1. The CDR3 runs to 14 residues. V shed 1 base, J shed 5 bases, and the junction held 2 bases outside the gene matches. The V gene's germline CDR1 is SGHDT and CDR2 FRDEAV. The sequenced part of the CDR3 DNA is TGTGCCAGCAGTTTCGAGACAGGGGATGCTGAGCAGTTC. It translates to CASSFETGDAEQF. The full CDR3 is CASSFETGDAEQFF. Full variable domain (remainder filled in from reference TRBV14 and TRBJ2-1): EAGVTQSPRYAVLQEGQAVSFWCDPISGHDTLYWYQQPRDQGPQLLVYFRDEAVIDNSQLPSDRFSAVRPKGTNSTLKIQSAKQGDTATYLCASSFETGDAEQFFGPGTRLTVL.

On this clone: Gene names are the mouse ones. The CDR3 end is not reached by the read, which stops 1 residue before it; the germline J gene fills it in. This sequence joins TRBV13-3 and TRBJ1-3, with 8 bases lining up with TRBD1. The CDR3 covers 13 residues. The V gene's germline CDR1 is NNHDY and CDR2 SYVADS. V shed 5 bases and J 7 bases; nucleotides not matched to a gene: 5. The part of the CDR3 DNA that was read is TGTGCCAGCAGGACAGGGGCGGGGAATACGCTCTAT. This translates into CASRTGAGNTLY. The full CDR3 protein reads CASRTGAGNTLYF.

With respect to this clone: The genes and germline here are from mouse. Read data end 1 residue before the CDR3 end; the end is taken from the germline J gene. The V call is TRBV13-2, the J call TRBJ2-7; 8 nucleotides line up with TRBD2. The trim removed 3 bases at V and 7 bases at J, leaving 9 bases unmatched. Germline CDR1 reads NNHNN; CDR2 reads SYGAGS (reference sequence). This CDR3 contains 14 residues. The part of the CDR3 DNA that was read is TGTGCCAGCGGTGGCCCGGGGGGGCGGTCCGAACAGTAC. It encodes CASGGPGGRSEQY. The complete CDR3 protein is CASGGPGGRSEQYF.